This T cell receptor beta chain was observed in a study of blood T cell repertoires in COVID-19. Across the study: Acute-phase and convalescent COVID-19 samples originated in the United States, Italy and Spain. T cells, B-cell-depleted T cells, or PBMCs provided the cDNA or gDNA that served as material.

The V segment lost 10 bases and the J segment 7 bases; nucleotides outside the gene matches: 9. The CDR3 contains 13 residues. Germline-derived CDR1 and CDR2 are MGHDK and SYGVNS. As originally analysed: The assay estimated nucleated cells by amplifying reference gene primers. This table comes from immunoSEQ multiplex PCR, and its TCRdb copy is limited to in-frame clones, with some not included. D and trimming come from the DNA, and the V and J calls and clone size come from that table. The sample lists about 55,000 clones, approximately 85% occurring once. The sequence was collected from a human donor in a cohort sampled during active COVID-19. Source material: peripheral blood. The J gene is TRBJ2-4, the V gene TRBV25-1; 8 bases map to TRBD1. The CDR3 DNA is TGTGCCACCCGTGGACAGGGAAGTAACATTCAGTACTTC. Translation gives CATRGQGSNIQYF.